The entry below gives a single TCR beta chain sequence along with its context. The data originate from a study of blood T cell repertoires in COVID-19. The wider study: Some COVID-19 samples were acute and others convalescent; all came from the United States, Italy and Spain. Sources were T cells, B-cell-depleted T cells, or PBMCs; the material itself was cDNA or gDNA.

The V gene lost 0 bases and the J gene lost 8 bases, with 8 bases spanning the gap. This CDR3 is built from 13 residues. The germline V gene encodes CDR1 SGHTA and CDR2 FQGTGA. Original processing methods: Reference gene primer amplification gave estimated nucleated cell counts. Assay used: immunoSEQ multiplex PCR; TCRdb lists only in-frame clones, some missing. That table gives V, J and clone size, and the DNA gave D and trimming. The sample carries some 100,000 clones, approximately 90% recorded once. The sequence derives from a human donor in a cohort sampled during active COVID-19. Sequencing input: peripheral blood. V is TRBV7-3 and J is TRBJ2-1, with D uncertain. The CDR3 is CASSLTIQDEQFF. The DNA of the CDR3 is TGTGCCAGCAGCTTAACGATCCAGGATGAGCAGTTCTTC. Full variable domain (missing parts from reference TRBV7-3 and TRBJ2-1): GAGVSQTPSNKVTEKGKYVELRCDPISGHTALYWYRQSLGQGPEFLIYFQGTGAADDSGLPNDRFFAVRPEGSVSTLKIQRTERGDSAVYLCASSLTIQDEQFFGPGTRLTVL.